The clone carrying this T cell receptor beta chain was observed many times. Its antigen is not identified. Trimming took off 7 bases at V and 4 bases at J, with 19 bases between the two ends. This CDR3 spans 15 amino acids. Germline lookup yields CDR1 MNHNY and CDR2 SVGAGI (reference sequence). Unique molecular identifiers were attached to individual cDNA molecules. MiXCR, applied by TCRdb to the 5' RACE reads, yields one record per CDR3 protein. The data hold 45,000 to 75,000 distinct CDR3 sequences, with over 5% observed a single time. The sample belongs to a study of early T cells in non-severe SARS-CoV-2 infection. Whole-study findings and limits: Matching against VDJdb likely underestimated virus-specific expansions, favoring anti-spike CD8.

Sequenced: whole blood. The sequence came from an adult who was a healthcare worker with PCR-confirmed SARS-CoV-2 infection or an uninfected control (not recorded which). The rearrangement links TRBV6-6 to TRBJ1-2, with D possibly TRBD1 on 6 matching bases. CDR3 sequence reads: CASTTRSGALYGYTF. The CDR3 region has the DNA TGTGCCAGCACCACCCGGTCAGGGGCCCTCTATGGCTACACCTTC.